Listed below are T cell receptor beta chains from one sample, sequenced in a study of beta chain features in type 1 diabetes. Method: immunoSEQ multiplex PCR; TCRdb's copy keeps in-frame clones and lacks some. The data contain about 340,000 clones, 7.5% to 9% of them singletons. Sequenced sample: central memory CD4+ T cells from blood. The receptors stem from a young woman in good health. The CDR3 runs from the conserved cysteine through the conserved F or W. Fields, in order: clone size, V gene, J gene, D gene, CDR3 protein, CDR3 DNA. The D gene is left open where the match is weak. Size values are once, few and many counts, or a class for expanded clones, and some rows have none.

abundance: many; v_gene: TRBV29-1; j_gene: TRBJ1-3; d_gene: TRBD1; CDR3aa: CSVDLTGEGNTIYF; CDR3nt: TGCAGCGTTGATCTGACAGGGGAAGGAAACACCATATATTTT
abundance: once; v_gene: TRBV2; j_gene: TRBJ1-4; d_gene: -; CDR3aa: CASSAFGVLSTNEKLFF; CDR3nt: TGTGCCAGCAGTGCCTTTGGGGTCCTGTCAACTAATGAAAAACTGTTTTTT
abundance: few; v_gene: TRBV28; j_gene: TRBJ1-5; d_gene: -; CDR3aa: CASSVSQGREPQHF; CDR3nt: TGTGCCAGCAGTGTTAGTCAGGGGCGGGAGCCCCAGCATTTT
abundance: few; v_gene: TRBV6-6; j_gene: TRBJ2-4; d_gene: TRBD2; CDR3aa: CASSTRAAGAADIQYF; CDR3nt: TGTGCCAGCAGTACCCGGGCGGCGGGAGCGGCTGACATTCAGTACTTC
abundance: -; v_gene: TRBV7-2; j_gene: TRBJ2-7; d_gene: -; CDR3aa: CASSLMGDHGYF; CDR3nt: TGTGCCAGCAGCTTAATGGGGGACCACGGGTACTTC
abundance: few; v_gene: TRBV18; j_gene: TRBJ2-1; d_gene: -; CDR3aa: CASSLGVLSNEQFF; CDR3nt: TGTGCCAGCTCACTTGGGGTGCTCTCCAATGAGCAGTTCTTC
abundance: many; v_gene: TRBV28; j_gene: TRBJ2-7; d_gene: -; CDR3aa: CASSPHQYEQYF; CDR3nt: TGTGCCAGCAGTCCCCACCAGTACGAGCAGTACTTC
abundance: -; v_gene: TRBV29-1; j_gene: TRBJ2-1; d_gene: -; CDR3aa: CSVPSGLRSYNEQFF; CDR3nt: TGCAGCGTTCCCTCGGGGTTGCGGTCCTACAATGAGCAGTTCTTC
abundance: -; v_gene: TRBV6-5; j_gene: TRBJ1-1; d_gene: -; CDR3aa: CASSSSLNTEAFF; CDR3nt: TGTGCCAGCAGTTCGTCATTGAACACTGAAGCTTTCTTT
abundance: -; v_gene: TRBV2; j_gene: TRBJ2-2; d_gene: -; CDR3aa: CASSVTGLANTGELFF; CDR3nt: TGTGCCAGCAGTGTGACAGGCTTGGCGAACACCGGGGAGCTGTTTTTT
abundance: many; v_gene: TRBV4-3; j_gene: TRBJ1-1; d_gene: -; CDR3aa: CASSQDLMAHRNTEAFF; CDR3nt: TGCGCCAGCAGCCAAGATCTAATGGCCCACAGGAACACTGAAGCTTTCTTT
abundance: -; v_gene: TRBV6-1; j_gene: TRBJ2-7; d_gene: -; CDR3aa: CASSSYGTYEQYF; CDR3nt: TGTGCCAGCAGTTCCTATGGCACCTACGAGCAGTACTTC
abundance: few; v_gene: TRBV12-5; j_gene: TRBJ2-5; d_gene: TRBD2; CDR3aa: CASGRGTSGSPETQYF; CDR3nt: TGTGCTAGTGGCCGTGGGACTAGCGGGAGCCCAGAGACCCAGTACTTC
abundance: few; v_gene: TRBV29-1; j_gene: TRBJ2-1; d_gene: TRBD1; CDR3aa: CSVARGQGNNEQFF; CDR3nt: TGCAGCGTGGCAAGAGGACAGGGGAACAATGAGCAGTTCTTC
abundance: -; v_gene: TRBV28; j_gene: TRBJ1-2; d_gene: -; CDR3aa: CASSLLDEGLGGYTF; CDR3nt: TGTGCCAGCAGTTTATTAGACGAGGGGCTGGGCGGCTACACCTTC
abundance: few; v_gene: TRBV5-1; j_gene: TRBJ2-1; d_gene: TRBD1; CDR3aa: CASNSAQGAYNEQFF; CDR3nt: TGCGCCAGCAACTCGGCACAGGGGGCCTACAATGAGCAGTTCTTC
abundance: -; v_gene: TRBV28; j_gene: TRBJ2-7; d_gene: -; CDR3aa: CASSLPGTAASEQYF; CDR3nt: TGTGCCAGCAGTTTACCCGGGACCGCTGCCAGCGAGCAGTACTTC
abundance: few; v_gene: TRBV6-5; j_gene: TRBJ2-6; d_gene: -; CDR3aa: CASSLDETGANVLTF; CDR3nt: TGTGCCAGCAGCCTAGATGAGACTGGGGCCAACGTCCTGACTTTC
abundance: few; v_gene: TRBV18; j_gene: TRBJ2-5; d_gene: -; CDR3aa: CASSPKDRLETQYF; CDR3nt: TGTGCCAGCTCACCAAAGGACAGATTAGAGACCCAGTACTTC
abundance: -; v_gene: TRBV9; j_gene: TRBJ2-6; d_gene: -; CDR3aa: CASSPPPSLSGANVLTF; CDR3nt: TGTGCCAGCAGCCCCCCTCCCTCCCTCTCTGGGGCCAACGTCCTGACTTTC
abundance: few; v_gene: TRBV29-1; j_gene: TRBJ1-2; d_gene: -; CDR3aa: CSVVLPANYGYTF; CDR3nt: TGCAGCGTTGTTCTTCCCGCTAACTATGGCTACACCTTC
abundance: few; v_gene: TRBV7-2; j_gene: TRBJ1-2; d_gene: -; CDR3aa: CASSSGTRYGYTF; CDR3nt: TGTGCCAGCAGCTCCGGGACCCGCTATGGCTACACCTTC
abundance: few; v_gene: TRBV18; j_gene: TRBJ2-1; d_gene: TRBD2; CDR3aa: CASSPRHVASGNGNEQFF; CDR3nt: TGTGCCAGCTCACCACGTCATGTAGCTAGCGGGAACGGCAATGAGCAGTTCTTC
abundance: -; v_gene: TRBV7-2; j_gene: TRBJ2-7; d_gene: -; CDR3aa: CASSLSWSGQYF; CDR3nt: TGTGCCAGCAGCTTAAGTTGGTCGGGGCAGTACTTC
abundance: many; v_gene: TRBV4-3; j_gene: TRBJ2-5; d_gene: -; CDR3aa: CASSRGAGQETQYF; CDR3nt: TGCGCCAGCAGCCGTGGGGCAGGACAAGAGACCCAGTACTTC
abundance: few; v_gene: TRBV6-5; j_gene: TRBJ2-3; d_gene: -; CDR3aa: CASSPRMADTQYF; CDR3nt: TGTGCCAGCAGTCCGAGAATGGCGGATACGCAGTATTTT
abundance: -; v_gene: TRBV11-2; j_gene: TRBJ2-5; d_gene: TRBD1; CDR3aa: CASSLDSPGGAETQYF; CDR3nt: TGTGCCAGCAGCTTAGATAGTCCAGGGGGTGCGGAGACCCAGTACTTC
abundance: few; v_gene: TRBV29-1; j_gene: TRBJ2-5; d_gene: TRBD2; CDR3aa: CSVEGTSGSLETQYF; CDR3nt: TGCAGCGTTGAAGGGACTAGCGGGAGTTTGGAGACCCAGTACTTC
abundance: few; v_gene: TRBV7-9; j_gene: TRBJ2-3; d_gene: TRBD1; CDR3aa: CASSLYTGADTDTQYF; CDR3nt: TGTGCCAGCAGCCTATATACAGGGGCTGACACAGATACGCAGTATTTT
abundance: many; v_gene: TRBV5-1; j_gene: TRBJ1-2; d_gene: -; CDR3aa: CASSYRYNPRSEPSF; CDR3nt: TGCGCCAGCAGCTACCGGTACAATCCGAGATCTGAGCCCAGCTTC
abundance: few; v_gene: TRBV5-1; j_gene: TRBJ2-1; d_gene: -; CDR3aa: CASSPGGRANNEQFF; CDR3nt: TGCGCCAGCAGCCCCGGCGGGCGGGCGAACAATGAGCAGTTCTTC
abundance: -; v_gene: TRBV19; j_gene: TRBJ2-1; d_gene: -; CDR3aa: CASSIILGPYNEQFF; CDR3nt: TGTGCCAGTAGTATAATTCTTGGACCCTACAATGAGCAGTTCTTC
abundance: few; v_gene: TRBV7-7; j_gene: TRBJ2-3; d_gene: -; CDR3aa: CASSLGVVTDTQYF; CDR3nt: TGTGCTAGCAGCTTAGGAGTTGTGACAGATACGCAGTATTTT
abundance: -; v_gene: TRBV5-4; j_gene: TRBJ2-4; d_gene: -; CDR3aa: CASSPDGLGAKNIQYF; CDR3nt: TGTGCCAGCAGCCCGGACGGGCTCGGCGCCAAAAACATTCAGTACTTC
abundance: few; v_gene: TRBV15; j_gene: TRBJ2-7; d_gene: -; CDR3aa: CATSRDVARTYEQYF; CDR3nt: TGTGCCACCAGCAGAGACGTGGCACGGACCTACGAGCAGTACTTC
abundance: few; v_gene: TRBV5-6; j_gene: TRBJ2-4; d_gene: -; CDR3aa: CASSPMGPGNIQYF; CDR3nt: TGTGCCAGCAGCCCGATGGGGCCGGGAAACATTCAGTACTTC
abundance: few; v_gene: TRBV18; j_gene: TRBJ1-3; d_gene: TRBD1; CDR3aa: CASSPGQVNSGNTIYF; CDR3nt: TGTGCCAGCTCACCGGGACAGGTTAACTCTGGAAACACCATATATTTT
abundance: -; v_gene: TRBV28; j_gene: TRBJ2-5; d_gene: TRBD2; CDR3aa: CASSSPPGGIWSGKETQYF; CDR3nt: TGTGCCAGCAGTTCCCCGCCCGGGGGGATCTGGTCCGGTAAGGAGACCCAGTACTTC
abundance: -; v_gene: TRBV28; j_gene: TRBJ1-2; d_gene: -; CDR3aa: CASSRSGTEGRYGYTF; CDR3nt: TGTGCCAGCAGCCGTAGCGGAACCGAGGGAAGGTATGGCTACACCTTC
abundance: few; v_gene: TRBV27; j_gene: TRBJ2-5; d_gene: -; CDR3aa: CASRDLQETQYF; CDR3nt: TGTGCCAGCAGGGACCTCCAAGAGACCCAGTACTTC
abundance: few; v_gene: TRBV19; j_gene: TRBJ2-7; d_gene: TRBD2; CDR3aa: CASSPNGLGSAYEQYF; CDR3nt: TGTGCCAGTAGTCCGAACGGACTAGGGAGTGCCTACGAGCAGTACTTC
abundance: many; v_gene: TRBV18; j_gene: TRBJ2-7; d_gene: -; CDR3aa: CASSPPRGNTYEQYF; CDR3nt: TGTGCCAGCTCACCACCGCGAGGGAACACCTACGAGCAGTACTTC
abundance: -; v_gene: TRBV4-3; j_gene: TRBJ2-7; d_gene: TRBD2; CDR3aa: CASSQDGGLAGYQGYEQYF; CDR3nt: TGCGCCAGCAGCCAAGATGGTGGGCTAGCGGGATACCAGGGCTACGAGCAGTACTTC
abundance: -; v_gene: TRBV9; j_gene: TRBJ2-7; d_gene: -; CDR3aa: CASSVAGSIIDEQYF; CDR3nt: TGTGCCAGCAGCGTAGCCGGGAGCATTATCGACGAGCAGTACTTC
abundance: -; v_gene: TRBV10-2; j_gene: TRBJ2-3; d_gene: -; CDR3aa: CASSDLTVNTDTQYF; CDR3nt: TGCGCCAGCAGTGATTTAACGGTTAACACAGATACGCAGTATTTT
abundance: -; v_gene: TRBV4-3; j_gene: TRBJ2-3; d_gene: -; CDR3aa: CASSQDGRGTDTQYF; CDR3nt: TGCGCCAGCAGCCAAGACGGCAGGGGCACAGATACGCAGTATTTT
abundance: -; v_gene: TRBV4-2; j_gene: TRBJ2-7; d_gene: TRBD1; CDR3aa: CASSWPGQGQYF; CDR3nt: TGTGCCAGCAGCTGGCCCGGACAGGGGCAGTACTTC
abundance: few; v_gene: TRBV6-5; j_gene: TRBJ2-7; d_gene: TRBD2; CDR3aa: CASSRGLAGAYEQYF; CDR3nt: TGTGCCAGCAGCCGGGGACTAGCGGGAGCCTACGAGCAGTACTTC
abundance: few; v_gene: TRBV5-4; j_gene: TRBJ2-3; d_gene: TRBD2; CDR3aa: CASSGRTSGTGDTQYF; CDR3nt: TGTGCCAGCAGCGGCCGGACTAGCGGGACGGGGGATACGCAGTATTTT
abundance: many; v_gene: TRBV4-3; j_gene: TRBJ1-1; d_gene: -; CDR3aa: CASSQEWGFDTEAFF; CDR3nt: TGCGCCAGCAGCCAAGAATGGGGGTTTGACACTGAAGCTTTCTTT
abundance: few; v_gene: TRBV6-1; j_gene: TRBJ2-7; d_gene: -; CDR3aa: CASNTYEQYF; CDR3nt: TGTGCCAGCAACACCTACGAGCAGTACTTC
abundance: few; v_gene: TRBV5-1; j_gene: TRBJ2-7; d_gene: TRBD1; CDR3aa: CASSLGQGHSYEQYF; CDR3nt: TGCGCCAGCAGCCTGGGACAGGGCCACTCCTACGAGCAGTACTTC
abundance: -; v_gene: TRBV6-5; j_gene: TRBJ2-7; d_gene: TRBD1; CDR3aa: CASSPGQGIYEQYF; CDR3nt: TGTGCCAGCAGCCCGGGACAGGGAATTTACGAGCAGTACTTC
abundance: many; v_gene: TRBV5-4; j_gene: TRBJ2-3; d_gene: TRBD2; CDR3aa: CASSFRLAGGYTDTQYF; CDR3nt: TGTGCCAGCAGCTTTCGACTAGCGGGAGGGTATACAGATACGCAGTATTTT